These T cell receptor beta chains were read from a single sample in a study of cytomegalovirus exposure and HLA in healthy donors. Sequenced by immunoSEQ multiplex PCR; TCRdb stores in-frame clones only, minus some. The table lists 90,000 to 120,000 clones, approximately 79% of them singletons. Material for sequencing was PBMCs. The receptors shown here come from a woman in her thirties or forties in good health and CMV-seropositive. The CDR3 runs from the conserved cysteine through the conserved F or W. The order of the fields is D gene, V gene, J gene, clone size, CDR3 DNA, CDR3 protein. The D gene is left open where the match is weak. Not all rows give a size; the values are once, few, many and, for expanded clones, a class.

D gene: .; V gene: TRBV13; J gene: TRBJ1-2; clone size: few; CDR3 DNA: TGTGCCAGCAGCTTTTCCCGCACATATGGCTACACCTTC; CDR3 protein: CASSFSRTYGYTF
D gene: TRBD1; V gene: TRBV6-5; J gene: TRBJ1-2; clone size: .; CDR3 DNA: TGTGCCAGCAGCCCGGACAGGGGCACCAGCGGCTACACCTTC; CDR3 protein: CASSPDRGTSGYTF
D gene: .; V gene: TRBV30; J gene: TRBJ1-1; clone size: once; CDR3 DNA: TGTGCCTGGAGTGTAAGGAGGAACACTGAAGCTTTCTTT; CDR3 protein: CAWSVRRNTEAFF
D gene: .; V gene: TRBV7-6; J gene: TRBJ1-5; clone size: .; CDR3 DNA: TGTGCCAGCAGCTTAAATGAGGGAGGCAATCAGCCCCAGCATTTT; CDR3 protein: CASSLNEGGNQPQHF
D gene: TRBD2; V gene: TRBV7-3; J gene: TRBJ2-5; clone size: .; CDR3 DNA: TGTGCCAGCAGCGCCTCTAGCGGGGGACAAGAGACCCAGTACTTC; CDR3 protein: CASSASSGGQETQYF
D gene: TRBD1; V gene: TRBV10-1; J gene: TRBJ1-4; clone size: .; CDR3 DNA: TGCGCCAGTAAACCGGGACAGGGATCAACTAATGAAAAACTGTTTTTT; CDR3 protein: CASKPGQGSTNEKLFF
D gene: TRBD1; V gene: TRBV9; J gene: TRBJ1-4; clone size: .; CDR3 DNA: TGTGCCAGCAGCGTAAGGACAGGGCCTAGTGAAAAACTGTTTTTT; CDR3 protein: CASSVRTGPSEKLFF
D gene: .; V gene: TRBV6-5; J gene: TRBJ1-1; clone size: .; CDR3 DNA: TGTGCCAGCAGTTACTCGTACCAGCGAGGGACTGAAGCTTTCTTT; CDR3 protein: CASSYSYQRGTEAFF
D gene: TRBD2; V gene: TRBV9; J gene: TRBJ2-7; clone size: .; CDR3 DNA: TGTGCCAGCAGCAAAGGACTAGCGGGATCTTACGAGCAGTACTTC; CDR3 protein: CASSKGLAGSYEQYF
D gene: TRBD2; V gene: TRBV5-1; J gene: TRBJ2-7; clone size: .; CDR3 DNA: TGCGCCAGCAGCTTCGAAGGGCACACTAGCGGGGGTTCCTACGAGCAGTACTTC; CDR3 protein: CASSFEGHTSGGSYEQYF
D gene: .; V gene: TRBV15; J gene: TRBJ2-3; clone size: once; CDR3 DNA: TGTGCCACCAGCAGAGCCCGGGGTTCGGATACGCAGTATTTT; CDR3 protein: CATSRARGSDTQYF
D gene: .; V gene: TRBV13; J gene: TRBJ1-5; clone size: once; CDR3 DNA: TGTGCCAGCAGCCCGCGGGGTAATCAGCCCCAGCATTTT; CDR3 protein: CASSPRGNQPQHF
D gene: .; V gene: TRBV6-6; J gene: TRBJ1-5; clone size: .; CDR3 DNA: TGTGCCAGCAGCCCCGGGGACTATAGCAATCAGCCCCAGCATTTT; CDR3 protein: CASSPGDYSNQPQHF
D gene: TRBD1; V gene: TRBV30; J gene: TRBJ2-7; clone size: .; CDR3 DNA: TGTGCCTGGAACCGGGACAGATCCCTTTACGAGCAGTACTTC; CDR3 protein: CAWNRDRSLYEQYF
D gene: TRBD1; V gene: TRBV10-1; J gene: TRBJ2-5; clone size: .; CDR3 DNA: TGCGCCAGCAGTGACCAGGACAGGGGGCTGGAGACCCAGTACTTC; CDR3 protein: CASSDQDRGLETQYF
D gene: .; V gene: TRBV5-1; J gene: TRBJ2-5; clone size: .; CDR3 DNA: TGCGCCAGCAGCTTGGGGGCAGCACAAGAGACCCAGTACTTC; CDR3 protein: CASSLGAAQETQYF
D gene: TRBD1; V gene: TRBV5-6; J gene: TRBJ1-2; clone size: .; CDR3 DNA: TGTGCCAGCAGCCTCGGACAGGGGCCGGGGTACTATGGCTACACCTTC; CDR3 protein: CASSLGQGPGYYGYTF
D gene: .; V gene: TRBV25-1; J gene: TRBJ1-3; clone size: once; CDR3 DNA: TGTGCCAGCAGTGAAGCGGGGTCTGGAAACACCATATATTTT; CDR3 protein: CASSEAGSGNTIYF
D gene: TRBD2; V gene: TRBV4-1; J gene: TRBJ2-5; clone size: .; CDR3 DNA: TGCGCCAGCAGCCAAGAGCCTAGCGGGGGCCAAGAGACCCAGTACTTC; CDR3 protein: CASSQEPSGGQETQYF
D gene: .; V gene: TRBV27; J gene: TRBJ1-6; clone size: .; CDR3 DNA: TGTGCCAGCAGTTTTGAGTCATATAATTCACCCCTCCACTTT; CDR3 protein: CASSFESYNSPLHF
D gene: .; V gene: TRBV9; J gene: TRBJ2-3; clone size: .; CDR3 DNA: TGTGCCAGCAGCGTAGATCCCAGGGCCAAAGATACGCAGTATTTT; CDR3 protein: CASSVDPRAKDTQYF
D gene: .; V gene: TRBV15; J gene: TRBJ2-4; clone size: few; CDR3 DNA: TGTGCCACCAGCAGGGTATCGGGGAGAGCGTCGAACATTCAGTACTTC; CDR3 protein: CATSRVSGRASNIQYF
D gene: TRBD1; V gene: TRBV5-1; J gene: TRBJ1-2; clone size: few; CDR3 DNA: TGCGCCAGCAGCCCAGAACAGGGGGCGTCCGGCTACACCTTC; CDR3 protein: CASSPEQGASGYTF
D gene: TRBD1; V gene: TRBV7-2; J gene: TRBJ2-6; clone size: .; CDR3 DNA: TGTGCCAGCGGGGGACAGGGGGGGGCCAACGTCCTGACTTTC; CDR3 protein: CASGGQGGANVLTF
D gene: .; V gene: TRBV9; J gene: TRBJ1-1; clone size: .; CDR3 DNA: TGTGCCAGCAGCGTAGCAGACACAATGAACACTGAAGCTTTCTTT; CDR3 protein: CASSVADTMNTEAFF
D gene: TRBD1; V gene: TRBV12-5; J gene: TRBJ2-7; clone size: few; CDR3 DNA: TGTGCTAGTGGTTTTACAGGGGGCTACGAGCAGTACTTC; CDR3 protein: CASGFTGGYEQYF
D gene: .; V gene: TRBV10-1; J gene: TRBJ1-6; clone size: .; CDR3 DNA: TGCGCCAGCAGCGAGACAGTGGATTCACCCCTCCACTTT; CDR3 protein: CASSETVDSPLHF
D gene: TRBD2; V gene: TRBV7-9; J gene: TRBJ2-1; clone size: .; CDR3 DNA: TGTGCCAGCAGCCCTAGCGGTGCGTACAATGAGCAGTTCTTC; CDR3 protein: CASSPSGAYNEQFF
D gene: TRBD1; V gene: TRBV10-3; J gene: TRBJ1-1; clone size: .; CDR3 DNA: TGTGCCATCAGTGCAACCCCGACAGGGGCGAACACTGAAGCTTTCTTT; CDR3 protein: CAISATPTGANTEAFF
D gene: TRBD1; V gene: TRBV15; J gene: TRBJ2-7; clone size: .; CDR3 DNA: TGTGCCACCAGCGGAAACAGGGGTCGAAGCTCCTACGAGCAGTACTTC; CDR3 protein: CATSGNRGRSSYEQYF
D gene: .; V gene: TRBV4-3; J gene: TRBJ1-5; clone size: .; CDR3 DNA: TGCGCCAGCAGCCAAGATTCTGATCAGCCCCAGCATTTT; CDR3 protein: CASSQDSDQPQHF
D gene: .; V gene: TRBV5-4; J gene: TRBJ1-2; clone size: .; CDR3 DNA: TGTGCCAGCAGGCCCACTGATAACTATGGCTACACCTTC; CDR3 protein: CASRPTDNYGYTF
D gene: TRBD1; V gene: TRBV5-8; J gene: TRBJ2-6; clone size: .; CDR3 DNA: TGTGCCAGCAGCCCGGACAGGGAGTTCTCTGGGGCCAACGTCCTGACTTTC; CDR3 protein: CASSPDREFSGANVLTF
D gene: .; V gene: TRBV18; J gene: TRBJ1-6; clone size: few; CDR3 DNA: TGTGCCAGCTCACCATCAGGGGTTAATTCACCCCTCCACTTT; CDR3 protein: CASSPSGVNSPLHF
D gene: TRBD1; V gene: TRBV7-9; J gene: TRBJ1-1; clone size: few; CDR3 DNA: TGTGCCAGCAGCCGGCACGGGACAGGGGGCGGAGCTTTCTTT; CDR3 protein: CASSRHGTGGGAFF
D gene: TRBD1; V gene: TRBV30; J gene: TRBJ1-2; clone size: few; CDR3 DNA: TGTGCCTGGAGCCTGAGGCAGGGGGCCCAGCGCTACACCTTC; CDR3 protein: CAWSLRQGAQRYTF
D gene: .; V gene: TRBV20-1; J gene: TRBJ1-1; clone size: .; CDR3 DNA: TGCAGTGCTAGGCAGGGTGAAGCTTTCTTT; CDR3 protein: CSARQGEAFF
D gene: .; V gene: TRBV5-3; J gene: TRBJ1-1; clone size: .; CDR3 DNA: TGTGCCAGAAGCTTGGTGTGCCGAGGCTTGGCTTTCTTT; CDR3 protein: CARSLVCRGLAFF
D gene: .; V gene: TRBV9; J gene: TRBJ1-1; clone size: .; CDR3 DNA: TGTGCCAGCAGCGTATCTCCAGCGGGAGAGGGGACTGAAGCTTTCTTT; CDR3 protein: CASSVSPAGEGTEAFF
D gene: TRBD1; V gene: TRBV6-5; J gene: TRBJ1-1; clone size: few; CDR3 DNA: TGTGCCAGCACCGGGACAGGGTCCCTGAACACTGAAGCTTTCTTT; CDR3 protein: CASTGTGSLNTEAFF
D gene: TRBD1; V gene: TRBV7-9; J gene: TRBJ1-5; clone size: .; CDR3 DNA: TGTGCCAGCAGCAGACAGGGTGATAGCAATCAGCCCCAGCATTTT; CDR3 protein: CASSRQGDSNQPQHF
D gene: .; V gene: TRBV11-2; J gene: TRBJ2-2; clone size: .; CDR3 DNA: TGTGCCAGCACCCTAAGAACTTTCGCAGGGGACACCGGGGAGCTGTTTTTT; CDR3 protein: CASTLRTFAGDTGELFF
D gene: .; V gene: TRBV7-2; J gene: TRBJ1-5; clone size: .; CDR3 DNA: TGTGCCAGCAGCCCTGGATCAGGGGACAATCAGCCCCAGCATTTT; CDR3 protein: CASSPGSGDNQPQHF
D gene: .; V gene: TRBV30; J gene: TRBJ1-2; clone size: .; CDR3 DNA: TGTGCCTGGAGTGAGGGGTTGGACGATGGCTACACCTTC; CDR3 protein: CAWSEGLDDGYTF
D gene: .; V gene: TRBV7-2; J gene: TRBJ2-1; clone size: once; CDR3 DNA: TGTGCCAGCAGCTCCCAGGGACTCCTATACAATGAGCAGTTCTTC; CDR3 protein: CASSSQGLLYNEQFF
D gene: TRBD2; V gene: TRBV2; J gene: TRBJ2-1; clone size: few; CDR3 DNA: TGTGCCAGCAGTGTAGGTCTAGGGCGGGGGGGCCGGAATGAGCAGTTCTTC; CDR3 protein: CASSVGLGRGGRNEQFF
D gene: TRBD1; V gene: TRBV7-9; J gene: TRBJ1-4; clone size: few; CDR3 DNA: TGTGCCAGCAGCCCTCAAGGGACAGGGGACGAAAAACTGTTTTTT; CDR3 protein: CASSPQGTGDEKLFF
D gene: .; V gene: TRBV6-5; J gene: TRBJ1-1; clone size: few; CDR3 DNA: TGTGCCAGCAGTTACTTCCGGGGGGGTGTTACTGAAGCTTTCTTT; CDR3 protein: CASSYFRGGVTEAFF
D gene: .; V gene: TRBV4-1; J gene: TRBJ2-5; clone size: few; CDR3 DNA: TGCGCCAGCAGCCAAGACAGGGGACGTTGGGAGACCCAGTACTTC; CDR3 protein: CASSQDRGRWETQYF
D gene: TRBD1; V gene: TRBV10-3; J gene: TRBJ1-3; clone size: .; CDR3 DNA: TGTGCCATCAGTGCTTCCTCGGGACAGTGGGGAAACACCATATATTTT; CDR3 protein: CAISASSGQWGNTIYF
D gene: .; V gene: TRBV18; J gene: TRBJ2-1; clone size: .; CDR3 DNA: TGTGCCAGCTCACCAAGGGGATACAATGAGCAGTTCTTC; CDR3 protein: CASSPRGYNEQFF
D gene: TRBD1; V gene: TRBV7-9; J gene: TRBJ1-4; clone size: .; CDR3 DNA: TGTGCCAGCAGTTTAGACAGGGCCGATGAAAAACTGTTTTTT; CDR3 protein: CASSLDRADEKLFF
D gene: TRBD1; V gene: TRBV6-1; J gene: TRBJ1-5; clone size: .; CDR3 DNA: TGTGCCACCGGGACAGATCTTAATCAGCCCCAGCATTTT; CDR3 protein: CATGTDLNQPQHF
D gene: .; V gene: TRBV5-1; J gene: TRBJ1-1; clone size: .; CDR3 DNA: TGCGCCAGCAGCTTGGGTTCTTCCCAGGACACTGAAGCTTTCTTT; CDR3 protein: CASSLGSSQDTEAFF
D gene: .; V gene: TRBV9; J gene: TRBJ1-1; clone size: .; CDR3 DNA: TGTGCCAGCAGCGTAGCTCTTGGGCTTGAAGCTTTCTTT; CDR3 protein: CASSVALGLEAFF
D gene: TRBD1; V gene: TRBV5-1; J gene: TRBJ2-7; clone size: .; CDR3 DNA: TGCGCCAGCAGCCCGGGACAGATAAACTACGAGCAGTACTTC; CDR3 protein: CASSPGQINYEQYF
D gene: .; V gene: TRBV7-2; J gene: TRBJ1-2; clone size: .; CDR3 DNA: TGTGCCAGCAGCGAACTACAGGGCAGGGATGGCTACACCTTC; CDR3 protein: CASSELQGRDGYTF
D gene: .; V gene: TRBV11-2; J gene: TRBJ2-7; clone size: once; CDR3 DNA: TGTGCCAGCAGCGTATTAACAAACTCCTACGAGCAGTACTTC; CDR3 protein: CASSVLTNSYEQYF